Below are 18 T cell receptor beta chains sequenced from a single sample in a study of Ad26.COV2.S vaccination and SARS-CoV-2 variants. Sequenced by immunoSEQ multiplex PCR; TCRdb stores in-frame clones only, minus some. The sample lists some 640,000 clones, more than 80% seen once, with around 1.5% in the top ten. Treatment given: around 19 received Ad26.COV2.S at low or high dose, single or two shots; several received placebo; per-sample allocation not given. Vaccine and placebo recipients were sampled on day 63 after the first injection. The sample here was peripheral blood, taken in a trial of Ad26.COV2.S vaccine versus placebo. The source of these receptors is a person between 18 and 60 years old who received the Ad26.COV2.S COVID-19 vaccine or a placebo.

In its sample, this clone was seen a few times. The chain combines TRBV24-1 with TRBJ1-2, with TRBD1 identical over 9 bases. Trimming removed 4 bases from V and 5 bases from J; junction bases left unmatched: 7. From germline, CDR1 is KGHDR and CDR2 SFDVKD. The CDR3 spans 15 residues. The CDR3 is CATSDSGTGRYGYTF. The CDR3, as DNA: TGTGCCACCAGTGACTCCGGGACAGGGAGGTATGGCTACACCTTC.

V and J are TRBV24-1 and TRBJ2-1, with D perhaps TRBD1 (5 bases). Deletions cut 4 bases from V and 2 bases from J, with 17 bases between. CDR1 and CDR2 (germline): KGHDR, SFDVKD. The CDR3 is made up of 17 amino acids. DNA for the CDR3: TGTGCCACCAGTGACCCTTTGAGTGGGGCCCCCTACAATGAGCAGTTCTTC. Encoded protein: CATSDPLSGAPYNEQFF.

V gene TRBV5-1 combines with J gene TRBJ2-7, with 7 bases matching TRBD1. Per germline, CDR1 SGHRS and CDR2 YFSETQ. The CDR3 length is 14 residues. V shed 4 bases and J 3 bases; nucleotides not matched to a gene: 7. DNA of the CDR3: TGCGCCAGCAGCCAGCAGGGACAGTACTACGAGCAGTACTTC. This codes for CASSQQGQYYEQYF.

The chain uses TRBV4-2 and TRBJ2-5, with TRBD1 matching 7 bases. J gave up 3 bases and V 1 base, and 5 bases lay outside the gene matches. This CDR3 has 15 amino acids. Germline assignment: CDR1 LGHNA and CDR2 YNFKEQ. DNA for the CDR3: TGTGCCAGCAGCCAAGTAAGGGACAGCAAAGAGACCCAGTACTTC. The encoded protein is CASSQVRDSKETQYF.

This chain uses TRBV6-5 with TRBJ2-4, with a possible D match to TRBD2 (6 bases). The CDR3 spans 14 residues. Germline CDR1 MNHEY, CDR2 SVGAGI. Trimming pared 3 bases from V and 5 bases from J, leaving 11 bases between. CDR3 DNA: TGTGCCAGCAGTTATGGCGGGGACCAAAACATTCAGTACTTC. Translated: CASSYGGDQNIQYF.

The chain recombines TRBV27 with TRBJ2-7, with 7 bases matching TRBD2. The CDR3 loop spans 16 amino acids. Losses at the gene ends were 3 bases for V and 2 bases for J; bases not matched to a gene: 10. The germline V gene has CDR1 MNHEY and CDR2 SMNVEV (reference sequence). Written as DNA, the CDR3 is TGTGCCAGCAGTTTTTATAGCGGGTCTCTCCCCTACGAGCAGTACTTC. Protein sequence: CASSFYSGSLPYEQYF.

This clone was seen once. The V and J genes are TRBV18 and TRBJ1-2; no definite D call. The germline V gene encodes CDR1 KGHSH and CDR2 LQKENI. Trimming took 2 bases from V and 8 from J, leaving 18 bases between them. This CDR3 contains 15 residues. The CDR3 DNA sequence: TGTGCCAGCTCACCAGGACGCCAGGAGTATTTCGGCTACACCTTC. Translating gives CASSPGRQEYFGYTF. Filled out from reference TRBV18 and TRBJ1-2, the complete variable domain reads NAGVMQNPRHLVRRRGQEARLRCSPMKGHSHVYWYRQLPEEGLKFMVYLQKENIIDESGMPKERFSAEFPKEGPSILRIQQVVRGDSAAYFCASSPGRQEYFGYTFGSGTRLTVV.

This rearrangement joins TRBV3-1 (or the pseudogene TRBV3-2) to TRBJ2-7; 7 bases are a match to TRBD1. V was pared by 4 bases and J by 6 bases, with 12 bases of the junction left unmatched. This CDR3 comprises 15 residues. Germline V gene data show CDR1 as LGHDT and CDR2 as YNNKEL (reference sequence). The CDR3 reads CASSPDRAVLSEQYF. CDR3 DNA sequence: TGTGCCAGCAGCCCCGACAGGGCGGTATTGAGCGAGCAGTACTTC.

The J gene is TRBJ2-2, the V gene TRBV27; unclear D gene. Germline V lookup: CDR1 MNHEY, CDR2 SMNVEV (reference sequence). The CDR3 length is 14 residues. Trimming removed 2 bases from V and 7 bases from J, with 11 bases in between. The CDR3 coding sequence is TGTGCCAGCAGTTTAACCCAGGCTCGCGGGGAGCTGTTTTTT. Residues: CASSLTQARGELFF.

This clone was recorded once. The CDR3 is CATSDLGGRAFGTQYF. In DNA form, the CDR3 reads TGTGCCACCAGTGATTTAGGCGGGAGGGCCTTCGGTACGCAGTATTTT. This rearrangement joins TRBV24-1 to TRBJ2-3, with 9 bases identical to TRBD2. The CDR3 has 16 amino acids. V was pared by 1 base and J by 8 bases, with 9 bases of the junction left unmatched. Per the germline V gene, CDR1 is KGHDR and CDR2 is SFDVKD.

The genes are TRBV5-1 and TRBJ2-3; TRBD2 aligns across 8 bases. In germline, CDR1 is SGHRS, CDR2 YFSETQ. The CDR3 is made up of 14 amino acids. The V segment lost 6 bases and the J segment 3 bases; nucleotides outside the gene matches: 6. The CDR3 spells CASTGLVRTDTQYF. CDR3 coding DNA: TGCGCCAGCACGGGACTAGTAAGGACAGATACGCAGTATTTT.

The chain joins TRBV15 to TRBJ2-2, with D hard to call. CDR1 is LNHNV and CDR2 is YYDKDF in the germline V gene (reference sequence). CDR3 size: 16 residues. Trimming shortened V by 0 bases and J by 1 base, and 9 bases separated the two germline ends. DNA of the CDR3: TGTGCCACCAGCAGAGAGCTGGGTGGGAACACCGGGGAGCTGTTTTTT. It is translated as CATSRELGGNTGELFF.

The chain is built from TRBV4-3 and TRBJ1-3; 7 bases fit TRBD1. V was pared by 3 bases and J by 4 bases, with 6 bases of the junction left unmatched. The germline V gene has CDR1 LGHNA and CDR2 YSLEER. This CDR3 is built from 15 residues. Written as DNA, the CDR3 is TGCGCCAGCAGCCAGGTGACAGGGATCGGAAACACCATATATTTT. Amino acids: CASSQVTGIGNTIYF.

This chain connects TRBV7-2 to TRBJ1-2; the D gene is possibly TRBD1 (5 bases). The CDR3 sequence is 15 residues long. Trimming cost V 2 bases and J 4 bases, with 14 bases left between them. CDR1 is SGHTA, CDR2 FQGNSA, per germline. CDR3 amino acids: CASSLTVKGSYGYTF. In DNA, the CDR3 is TGTGCCAGCAGCTTAACGGTAAAGGGGTCCTATGGCTACACCTTC.

The chain carries TRBV19 and TRBJ2-4; 11 positions agree with TRBD2. Germline V gives CDR1 LNHDA, CDR2 SQIVND (reference sequence). This CDR3 has 19 residues. J was trimmed by 2 bases and V by 3 bases; bases with no gene match: 12. CDR3 sequence: CASSIMGLPTSGTKNIQYF. CDR3 bases: TGTGCCAGTAGTATCATGGGGCTCCCGACTAGCGGGACCAAAAACATTCAGTACTTC.

In its sample, this clone was seen once. CDR3 protein: CASSVELLGTVVTGELFF. CDR3 coding DNA: TGTGCCAGCAGCGTAGAATTGCTGGGGACAGTCGTTACCGGGGAGCTGTTTTTT. The chain links TRBV9 to TRBJ2-2; 7 nucleotides align to TRBD1. This CDR3 contains 18 residues. CDR1 and CDR2 (germline): SGDLS, YYNGEE. The V segment lost 0 bases and the J segment 5 bases; nucleotides outside the gene matches: 13. The whole variable domain, remainder taken from reference TRBV9 and TRBJ2-2, is DSGVTQTPKHLITATGQRVTLRCSPRSGDLSVYWYQQSLDQGLQFLIQYYNGEERAKGNILERFSAQQFPDLHSELNLSSLELGDSALYFCASSVELLGTVVTGELFFGEGSRLTVL.

The chain joins TRBV30 to TRBJ2-7; no clear D gene. This CDR3 contains 12 residues. V was trimmed by 1 base and J by 6 bases, leaving 10 bases between them. CDR1 and CDR2 (germline): GTSNPN, SVGIG (reference sequence). CDR3 region: CAWSGNRAEQYF. CDR3 DNA sequence: TGTGCCTGGAGTGGAAATCGGGCCGAGCAGTACTTC.

The chain recombines TRBV6-5 with TRBJ2-7; 9 bases are a match to TRBD1. Germline V gene sequence: CDR1 MNHEY, CDR2 SVGAGI. The V gene end was trimmed by 6 bases and the J gene end by 2 bases; junction bases not matched to a gene: 8. CDR3 length equals 15 residues. As DNA, the CDR3 is TGTGCCAGCAGGCCCGGGACAGGGACTACCTACGAGCAGTACTTC. It codes for CASRPGTGTTYEQYF.